Here is one TCR beta chain with its context. The data were obtained in a study of cytomegalovirus exposure and HLA in healthy donors. Both 60 Vbeta primers and 13 Jbeta primers went into the PCR. Here immunoSEQ multiplex PCR was the method, and the copy in TCRdb shows in-frame clones only, minus some. The data show 160,000 or so clones, over 65% seen once. The germline V gene encodes CDR1 ENHRY and CDR2 SYGVKD. V lost 7 bases, J lost 2 bases, and 10 bases lay in between. The CDR3 covers 13 residues. Specimen: PBMCs. The chain couples TRBV10-3 to TRBJ2-3; D is perhaps TRBD2 (6 bases). This receptor was obtained from a man aged 55 to 70 in good health and CMV-seronegative. Written as DNA, the CDR3 is TGTGCCATCACGGGGGAGTTCACAGATACGCAGTATTTT. This translates into CAITGEFTDTQYF.